A single sample gave rise to the 8 T cell receptor beta chains below, sequenced in a study of cytomegalovirus exposure and HLA in healthy donors. Primers for the PCR totalled 60 Vbeta and 13 Jbeta. The assay was immunoSEQ multiplex PCR, and TCRdb's table has in-frame clones only and misses some. The sample has about 110,000 clones, 55% to 65% seen once. Material: PBMCs. These receptors all stem from a man aged 25 to 40 in good health and CMV-seropositive.

This clone has just a few counts. V and J are TRBV5-1 and TRBJ2-5; 7 positions match TRBD2. J was trimmed by 5 bases and V by 1 base; bases with no gene match: 11. CDR1 is SGHRS, CDR2 YFSETQ, per germline. The CDR3 spans 16 residues. The CDR3 reads CASSLKTTGGSETQYF. The CDR3 DNA follows: TGCGCCAGCAGCTTGAAGACTACGGGGGGTAGTGAGACCCAGTACTTC.

Concerning this clone: Other DNA sequences within the sample encode an identical CDR3. The gene calls are TRBV4-1 and TRBJ1-2, with D possibly matching TRBD1 (5 bases). This CDR3 spans 13 amino acids. CDR1 is MGHRA, CDR2 YSYEKL, per germline. V gave up 1 base and J gave up 6 bases, with 9 bases separating them. The CDR3 coding sequence is TGCGCCAGCAGCCAAGTCGGGGGAGATGGCTACACCTTC. Translating gives CASSQVGGDGYTF.

The chain couples TRBV5-4 to TRBJ2-3, with a weak D call TRBD1 (6 bases). The germline V gene has CDR1 SGHNT and CDR2 YYREEE (reference sequence). V lost 0 bases to trimming and J lost 0 bases, with 8 bases between them. The CDR3 extends over 15 amino acids. This CDR3 is CASSLGQESTDTQYF. CDR3 DNA: TGTGCCAGCAGCTTGGGACAGGAAAGCACAGATACGCAGTATTTT.

The rearrangement joins TRBV18 to TRBJ1-2, with a weak D call TRBD1 (6 bases). Germline-derived CDR1 and CDR2 are KGHSH and LQKENI. The V end lost 6 bases, the J end lost 8 bases, and 19 bases lay between the germline ends. This CDR3 is 14 amino acids long. CDR3 sequence (DNA): TGTGCCAGCTCCCTGACAGGCGACCTGGGAGGCTACACCTTC. Amino acids: CASSLTGDLGGYTF.

The chain joins TRBV4-1 to TRBJ2-7; D remains ambiguous. The CDR3 has 15 residues. The germline CDR1 and CDR2 sequences are MGHRA and YSYEKL. Trimming shortened V by 1 base and J by 2 bases, and 12 bases separated the two germline ends. In DNA form, the CDR3 reads TGCGCCAGCAGCCAAGGAGGTGGCAGTCCCTACGAGCAGTACTTC. Residues: CASSQGGGSPYEQYF.

This clone was counted a few times. The rearrangement links TRBV7-8 to TRBJ2-3, with unresolved D. Between the trimmed V and J ends, which lost 5 bases and 4 bases, there was a span of 10 bases. The CDR3 covers 13 residues. Germline values: CDR1 SGHVS, CDR2 FQNEAQ. The CDR3 bases are TGTGCCAGCAGCACCTACGGGTCAGATACGCAGTATTTT. Its translation is CASSTYGSDTQYF.

This clone was observed a few times. This chain connects TRBV7-6 to TRBJ2-7, with D maybe TRBD1 (6 bases). Per germline, CDR1 SGHVS and CDR2 FNYEAQ. V dropped 3 bases and J dropped 7 bases, with 16 bases sitting between them. This CDR3 is 14 amino acids long. CDR3: CASSFVSGAWEQYF. In DNA form, the CDR3 reads TGTGCCAGCAGCTTTGTGTCAGGGGCCTGGGAGCAGTACTTC.

The chain carries TRBV2 and TRBJ2-3, with a possible D match to TRBD2 (5 bases). Germline V lookup: CDR1 SNHLY, CDR2 FYNNEI. There are 15 residues in the CDR3. V was pared by 4 bases and J by 5 bases, with 16 bases between. The CDR3 nucleotides read TGTGCCAGCAGTGGGGGTTGGGGAGATGTAGATACGCAGTATTTT. It specifies CASSGGWGDVDTQYF.